One T cell receptor (beta chain) is described in this entry. Its cognate antigen is unknown. Germline assignment: CDR1 SGHAT and CDR2 FQNNGV. V shed 6 bases, J shed 6 bases, and the junction held 12 bases outside the gene matches. The CDR3 has 15 residues. This entry belongs to a study of CD4 T cells in relation to SARS-CoV-2 and coronaviruses. Overall study: Convalescent patients had median age roughly 35 years, range 21 to 72.

Measured with immunoSEQ multiplex PCR; TCRdb has only the in-frame clones, and not every one. The sample has 35,000 to 40,000 clones; about three quarters are singletons. Study-wide results and caveats: Crossreactive clones expanded significantly less to SARS-CoV-2 than monoreactive clones.

Cryopreserved PBMCs were CD4-enriched, then split into naive and memory cells. The sample was memory CD4+ T cells from PBMCs, cultured in vitro. This sequence originates from an adult with COVID-19. The chain employs TRBV11-2 and TRBJ2-3, with 7 bases fitting TRBD2. CDR3: CASRRSSGIVDTQYF. The CDR3 DNA reads TGTGCCAGCAGGCGGTCCAGCGGGATCGTGGATACGCAGTATTTT.